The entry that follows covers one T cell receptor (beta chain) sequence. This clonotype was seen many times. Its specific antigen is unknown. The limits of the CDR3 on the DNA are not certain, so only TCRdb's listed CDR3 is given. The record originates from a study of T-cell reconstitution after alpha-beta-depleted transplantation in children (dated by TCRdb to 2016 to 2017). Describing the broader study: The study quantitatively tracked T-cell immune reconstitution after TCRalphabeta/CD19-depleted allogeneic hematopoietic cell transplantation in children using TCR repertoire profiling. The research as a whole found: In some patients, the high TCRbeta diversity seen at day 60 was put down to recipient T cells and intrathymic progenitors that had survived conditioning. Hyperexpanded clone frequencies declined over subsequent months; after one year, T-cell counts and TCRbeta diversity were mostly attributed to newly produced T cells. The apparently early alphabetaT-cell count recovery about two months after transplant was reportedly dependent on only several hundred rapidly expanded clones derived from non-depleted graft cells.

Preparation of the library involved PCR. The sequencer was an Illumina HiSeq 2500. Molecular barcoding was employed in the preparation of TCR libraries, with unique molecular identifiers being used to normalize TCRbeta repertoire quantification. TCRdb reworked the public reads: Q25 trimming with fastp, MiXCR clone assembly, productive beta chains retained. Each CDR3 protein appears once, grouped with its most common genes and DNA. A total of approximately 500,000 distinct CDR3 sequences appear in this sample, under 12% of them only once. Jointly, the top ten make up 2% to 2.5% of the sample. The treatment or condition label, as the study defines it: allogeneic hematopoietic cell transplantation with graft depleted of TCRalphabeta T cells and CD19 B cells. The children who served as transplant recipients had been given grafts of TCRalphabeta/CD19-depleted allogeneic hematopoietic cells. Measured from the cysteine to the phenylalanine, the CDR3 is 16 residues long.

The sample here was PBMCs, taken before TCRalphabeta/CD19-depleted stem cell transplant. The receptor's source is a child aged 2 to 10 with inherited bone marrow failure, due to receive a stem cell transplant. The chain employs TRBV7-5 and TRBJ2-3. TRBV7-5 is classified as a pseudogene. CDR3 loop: CISVPEAQDSTDTQYF.